Listed below are T cell receptor beta chains from one sample, sequenced in a study of blood T cell repertoires in COVID-19. Sequencing was performed with immunoSEQ multiplex PCR; in TCRdb, only in-frame clones are kept and a portion is missing. The data show just under 250,000 clones, with about 89% seen just once and more than 3.5% held by the top ten. The sample consisted of PBMCs or T cells enriched from blood (not recorded which). The receptors derive from a woman aged 25 to 39 who had recovered from COVID-19. The CDR3 runs from the conserved cysteine through the conserved F or W. Each record gives: J gene, D gene, V gene, CDR3 protein, CDR3 DNA. D genes are given only for firm matches.

J gene: TRBJ1-2
D gene: NA
V gene: TRBV4-3
CDR3 protein: CASSQDAQGNYGYTF
CDR3 DNA: TGCGCCAGCAGCCAAGACGCACAGGGAAACTATGGCTACACCTTC

J gene: TRBJ1-1
D gene: TRBD1
V gene: TRBV19
CDR3 protein: CASSISNPWLMTGTAGTEAFF
CDR3 DNA: TGTGCCAGTAGTATTTCGAATCCCTGGCTAATGACAGGGACGGCGGGCACTGAAGCTTTCTTT

J gene: TRBJ2-3
D gene: TRBD2
V gene: TRBV5-1
CDR3 protein: CASSLEGRGTDTQYF
CDR3 DNA: TGCGCCAGCAGCTTGGAAGGGAGGGGCACAGATACGCAGTATTTT

J gene: TRBJ1-3
D gene: NA
V gene: TRBV5-4
CDR3 protein: CASSLRGSSGNTIYF
CDR3 DNA: TGTGCCAGCAGCTTGAGGGGCTCCTCTGGAAACACCATATATTTT

J gene: TRBJ2-7
D gene: NA
V gene: TRBV19
CDR3 protein: CASSTSGARYEQYF
CDR3 DNA: TGTGCCAGTAGTACGTCAGGGGCGCGGTACGAGCAGTACTTC

J gene: TRBJ2-1
D gene: TRBD2
V gene: TRBV5-1
CDR3 protein: CASSPTSGSMVNEQFF
CDR3 DNA: TGCGCCAGCAGCCCGACTAGCGGGAGTATGGTGAATGAGCAGTTCTTC

J gene: TRBJ2-7
D gene: TRBD2
V gene: TRBV28
CDR3 protein: CASSLSGTSAEQYF
CDR3 DNA: TGTGCCAGCAGCCTTTCCGGGACTAGTGCCGAGCAGTACTTC

J gene: TRBJ2-1
D gene: TRBD2
V gene: TRBV19
CDR3 protein: CASRTSGNNEQFF
CDR3 DNA: TGTGCCAGCAGGACTAGCGGGAACAATGAGCAGTTCTTC

J gene: TRBJ1-1
D gene: TRBD1
V gene: TRBV11-2
CDR3 protein: CASSLPWDSEAFF
CDR3 DNA: TGTGCCAGCAGCCTCCCATGGGACAGCGAAGCTTTCTTT

J gene: TRBJ1-5
D gene: NA
V gene: TRBV21-1
CDR3 protein: CASNRPLSEGGAFGYSNQPQHF
CDR3 DNA: TGTGCCAGCAACCGGCCCCTCTCTGAGGGGGGGGCATTCGGATATAGCAATCAGCCCCAGCATTTT

J gene: TRBJ1-2
D gene: NA
V gene: TRBV3-1/TRBV3-2
CDR3 protein: CASSQDGRADLGIGYTF
CDR3 DNA: TGTGCCAGCAGCCAAGATGGCAGGGCGGATTTAGGCATTGGCTACACCTTC

J gene: TRBJ2-7
D gene: NA
V gene: TRBV6-2/TRBV6-3
CDR3 protein: CASSYSGGTYEQYF
CDR3 DNA: TGTGCCAGCAGTTATTCCGGCGGGACCTACGAGCAGTACTTC

J gene: TRBJ1-2
D gene: NA
V gene: TRBV7-3
CDR3 protein: CASSLKPAADRRIAGYTF
CDR3 DNA: TGTGCCAGCAGCTTAAAGCCCGCCGCAGACAGGAGGATAGCGGGCTACACCTTC

J gene: TRBJ2-5
D gene: NA
V gene: TRBV5-4
CDR3 protein: CASSLVLGGQETQYF
CDR3 DNA: TGTGCCAGCAGCTTGGTATTAGGGGGCCAAGAGACCCAGTACTTC